What follows are 5 T cell receptor beta chains derived from one specimen sequenced in a study of response to subunit inactivated influenza vaccine. TCRdb itself ran the RT-PCR reads through MiXCR, one entry per CDR3 protein. The repertoire holds 500,000 to 650,000 distinct CDR3 sequences, with less than 8% as singletons. The sequences come from PBMCs from blood, collected around 25 months after vaccination. These receptors originate from a man between 45 and 75 years old who received an inactivated influenza vaccine.

In this sample, this clonotype turned up a few times. The rearrangement uses TRBV29-1 and TRBJ2-5, with TRBD2 identical over 9 bases. Trimming at V came to 5 bases and at J to 2 bases, leaving 6 bases not matched to a gene. CDR1 is SQVTM and CDR2 is ANQGSEA in the germline V gene. The CDR3 is 14 amino acids. CDR3 in amino acids: CSVRRGGGQETQYF. For the CDR3, the DNA is TGCAGCGTTCGGCGCGGGGGGGGTCAAGAGACCCAGTACTTC.

This clonotype was observed a handful of times. The chain is built from TRBV6-5 and TRBJ2-2; D possibly corresponds to TRBD1 (6 bases). CDR1 and CDR2 (germline): MNHEY, SVGAGI. This CDR3 has 18 residues. The V end lost 0 bases, the J end lost 0 bases, and 14 bases lay between the germline ends. In DNA, the CDR3 is TGTGCCAGCAGTTACTCGAACCTTAGACAGGCGAACACCGGGGAGCTGTTTTTT. As protein: CASSYSNLRQANTGELFF.

The chain employs TRBV4-3 and TRBJ2-2, with 9 bases that match TRBD2. CDR3 length: 15 amino acids. Trimming cost V 4 bases and J 6 bases; bases outside gene matches: 6. CDR1 is LGHNA, CDR2 YSLEER, per germline. CDR3 amino acids: CASSPSGGLPGELFF. CDR3 bases: TGCGCCAGCAGCCCCAGCGGGGGGCTACCCGGGGAGCTGTTTTTT.

A few counts support this clonotype. V usage is TRBV7-9 and J usage is TRBJ1-3; TRBD1 might be the D (6 bases). CDR1 and CDR2 (germline): SEHNR, FQNEAQ (reference sequence). The CDR3 totals 15 residues. The germline V and J ends were trimmed by 2 bases and 2 bases, with 10 bases remaining between them. The CDR3 loop is CASSLLEGAGNTIYF. Written as DNA, the CDR3 is TGTGCCAGCAGCTTACTTGAGGGGGCTGGAAACACCATATATTTT.

The CDR3 loop is CASSSTPGQSGSPLHF. The CDR3 nucleotides read TGTGCCAGCAGCTCTACACCGGGACAAAGCGGTTCACCCCTCCACTTT. V usage is TRBV7-8 and J usage is TRBJ1-6; tentatively, D is TRBD1 (6 bases). Germline lookup yields CDR1 SGHVS and CDR2 FQNEAQ. The ends were cut back, 4 bases at V and 9 bases at J, with 19 bases in the middle. CDR3 size: 16 residues.